A selection of T cell receptor beta chains follows, all from one sample in a study of blood T cell repertoires in COVID-19. Measured with immunoSEQ multiplex PCR; TCRdb has only the in-frame clones, and not every one. The sample consists of roughly 150,000 clones, 88% of them appearing once. Sample: peripheral blood. The receptors originated from a middle-aged man who had recovered from COVID-19. CDR3s include the opening cysteine and the closing phenylalanine or tryptophan. The order of the fields is J gene, D gene, V gene, clone size, CDR3 DNA, CDR3 protein. A D gene is named only where the DNA matches it firmly. Only part of the rows carry a size: once, few, many, or a class if the clone is expanded.

j_call: TRBJ2-5
d_call: TRBD1
v_call: TRBV7-9
clone_size: -
cdr3_nt: TGTGCCAGCAGCCCGTTCACAGGGGGCAGGGAGACCCAGTACTTC
cdr3_aa: CASSPFTGGRETQYF

j_call: TRBJ1-6
d_call: -
v_call: TRBV15
clone_size: -
cdr3_nt: TGTGCCACCAGCAGAGATGTAGATAATTCACCCCTCCACTTT
cdr3_aa: CATSRDVDNSPLHF

j_call: TRBJ1-6
d_call: -
v_call: TRBV27
clone_size: -
cdr3_nt: TGTGCCAGCAGTTCTCGTTATGGGGGGGCGCCCCTCCACTTT
cdr3_aa: CASSSRYGGAPLHF

j_call: TRBJ1-5
d_call: -
v_call: TRBV27
clone_size: -
cdr3_nt: TGTGCCAGCAGCCCCACAGGGTCGGCTCAGCCCCAGCATTTT
cdr3_aa: CASSPTGSAQPQHF

j_call: TRBJ2-4
d_call: TRBD1
v_call: TRBV28
clone_size: few
cdr3_nt: TGTGCCAGCAGGAGGGACAGGGGGTGGGAGTGGGCCAAAAACATTCAGTACTTC
cdr3_aa: CASRRDRGWEWAKNIQYF

j_call: TRBJ2-6
d_call: -
v_call: TRBV5-1
clone_size: -
cdr3_nt: TGCGCCAGCAGCTTGCCGTTATCTGGGGCCAACGTCCTGACTTTC
cdr3_aa: CASSLPLSGANVLTF

j_call: TRBJ2-5
d_call: TRBD2
v_call: TRBV4-2
clone_size: -
cdr3_nt: TGTGCCAGCAGCCACGGGACTAGCGGGGGCCAAGAGACCCAGTACTTC
cdr3_aa: CASSHGTSGGQETQYF

j_call: TRBJ2-2
d_call: TRBD1
v_call: TRBV14
clone_size: -
cdr3_nt: TGTGCCAGCAGCCCGACCCTCGGGACAGGGAACACCGGGGAGCTGTTTTTT
cdr3_aa: CASSPTLGTGNTGELFF

j_call: TRBJ2-3
d_call: TRBD2
v_call: TRBV19
clone_size: -
cdr3_nt: TGTGCCAGTAGTATGGAGACTAGCGGGAGGGGCACAGATACGCAGTATTTT
cdr3_aa: CASSMETSGRGTDTQYF

j_call: TRBJ1-1
d_call: -
v_call: TRBV14
clone_size: -
cdr3_nt: TGTGCCAGCAGCCAAGGCCGGGTCGGTGGAACTGAAGCTTTCTTT
cdr3_aa: CASSQGRVGGTEAFF

j_call: TRBJ2-3
d_call: -
v_call: TRBV6-5
clone_size: -
cdr3_nt: TGTGCCAGCAGTTACCGGAGCCTCGGCACAGATACGCAGTATTTT
cdr3_aa: CASSYRSLGTDTQYF

j_call: TRBJ1-1
d_call: -
v_call: TRBV19
clone_size: once
cdr3_nt: TGTGCCAGTAGTATGGTGGGGCGGAATACTGAAGCTTTCTTT
cdr3_aa: CASSMVGRNTEAFF

j_call: TRBJ1-2
d_call: TRBD1
v_call: TRBV9
clone_size: -
cdr3_nt: TGTGCCAGCACCCCAGGGGGAGCAGGGACCTTCTATGGCTACACCTTC
cdr3_aa: CASTPGGAGTFYGYTF

j_call: TRBJ2-3
d_call: TRBD1
v_call: TRBV5-8
clone_size: -
cdr3_nt: TGTGCCAGCAGCTTCGACAGGGGGCATGGAGATACGCAGTATTTT
cdr3_aa: CASSFDRGHGDTQYF

j_call: TRBJ1-2
d_call: -
v_call: TRBV5-1
clone_size: -
cdr3_nt: TGCGCCAGCAGCGAGGCCGGTTACTATGGCTACACCTTC
cdr3_aa: CASSEAGYYGYTF

j_call: TRBJ2-2
d_call: -
v_call: TRBV23-1
clone_size: -
cdr3_nt: TGCGCCAGCAGTCAATCGGGGCAGGGCGACACCGGGGAGCTGTTTTTT
cdr3_aa: CASSQSGQGDTGELFF

j_call: TRBJ1-1
d_call: TRBD1
v_call: TRBV28
clone_size: -
cdr3_nt: TGTGCCAGCAGTTCCCCAGGGGGTGGACGCGGGACTGAAGCTTTCTTT
cdr3_aa: CASSSPGGGRGTEAFF

j_call: TRBJ1-1
d_call: TRBD1
v_call: TRBV5-4
clone_size: once
cdr3_nt: TGTGCCAGCAGCCGGGACAGGGACACTGAAGCTTTCTTT
cdr3_aa: CASSRDRDTEAFF

j_call: TRBJ2-7
d_call: -
v_call: TRBV7-8
clone_size: -
cdr3_nt: TGTGCCAGCAGCTTAGCCGCACATGTTTACGAGCAGTACTTC
cdr3_aa: CASSLAAHVYEQYF

j_call: TRBJ2-5
d_call: -
v_call: TRBV7-2
clone_size: -
cdr3_nt: TGTGCCAGCAGCCGCGCAGCGGCCCGGGAGACCCAGTACTTC
cdr3_aa: CASSRAAARETQYF

j_call: TRBJ1-6
d_call: TRBD1
v_call: TRBV19
clone_size: -
cdr3_nt: TGTGCCAGTAGTGTCGGGGACAGTAAGAATTCACCCCTCCACTTT
cdr3_aa: CASSVGDSKNSPLHF

j_call: TRBJ1-2
d_call: TRBD1
v_call: TRBV18
clone_size: -
cdr3_nt: TGTGCCAGCTCACCAGAGGACAGGGCCTATGGCTACACCTTC
cdr3_aa: CASSPEDRAYGYTF

j_call: TRBJ2-3
d_call: TRBD2
v_call: TRBV4-1
clone_size: -
cdr3_nt: TGCGCCAGCAGCCCTAGACTAGCGGGGACAGATACGCAGTATTTT
cdr3_aa: CASSPRLAGTDTQYF

j_call: TRBJ2-7
d_call: -
v_call: TRBV15
clone_size: -
cdr3_nt: TGTGCCACCAGCAGGGAGAACAGGGATCACTACGAGCAGTACTTC
cdr3_aa: CATSRENRDHYEQYF

j_call: TRBJ1-1
d_call: -
v_call: TRBV27
clone_size: -
cdr3_nt: TGTGCCAGCAGTTTCGGCTGGGGGAGGATGAACACTGAAGCTTTCTTT
cdr3_aa: CASSFGWGRMNTEAFF

j_call: TRBJ2-7
d_call: -
v_call: TRBV6-5
clone_size: few
cdr3_nt: TGTGCCAGCACCGAGCGGACCACCGGGGAGCAGTACTTC
cdr3_aa: CASTERTTGEQYF

j_call: TRBJ2-1
d_call: TRBD1
v_call: TRBV7-9
clone_size: -
cdr3_nt: TGTGCCAGCAGCTCAGGGGGTGGATGGAATGAGCAGTTCTTC
cdr3_aa: CASSSGGGWNEQFF

j_call: TRBJ2-2
d_call: TRBD1
v_call: TRBV10-3
clone_size: -
cdr3_nt: TGTGCCATCAGTGAGTTCGACAGGGGATCGAACACCGGGGAGCTGTTTTTT
cdr3_aa: CAISEFDRGSNTGELFF

j_call: TRBJ1-3
d_call: -
v_call: TRBV6-5
clone_size: -
cdr3_nt: TGTGCCAGCAGCTACCGGACGGGAATCTCTGGAAACACCATATATTTT
cdr3_aa: CASSYRTGISGNTIYF

j_call: TRBJ1-6
d_call: -
v_call: TRBV21-1
clone_size: -
cdr3_nt: TGTGCCAGCGCGGAGGGGTGCCCGGGGGATTCACCCCTCCACTTT
cdr3_aa: CASAEGCPGDSPLHF

j_call: TRBJ1-1
d_call: TRBD1
v_call: TRBV29-1
clone_size: -
cdr3_nt: TGCAGCGGACGACAGGGAGAGAACACTGAAGCTTTCTTT
cdr3_aa: CSGRQGENTEAFF

j_call: TRBJ1-1
d_call: -
v_call: TRBV30
clone_size: -
cdr3_nt: TGTGCCTGGAGTCCCCTTGGGGGGATGAACACTGAAGCTTTCTTT
cdr3_aa: CAWSPLGGMNTEAFF

j_call: TRBJ2-7
d_call: -
v_call: TRBV18
clone_size: -
cdr3_nt: TGTGCCAGCTCACCGAAGCTCGAGCAGTACTTC
cdr3_aa: CASSPKLEQYF

j_call: TRBJ2-7
d_call: TRBD1
v_call: TRBV14
clone_size: few
cdr3_nt: TGTGCCAGCAGCCGCGGGACAGGGGCCTACGAGCAGTACTTC
cdr3_aa: CASSRGTGAYEQYF

j_call: TRBJ2-3
d_call: TRBD2
v_call: TRBV7-2
clone_size: -
cdr3_nt: TGTGCCAGCCTCGGCGGGGGGGCCGCAGATACGCAGTATTTT
cdr3_aa: CASLGGGAADTQYF

j_call: TRBJ2-5
d_call: -
v_call: TRBV7-3
clone_size: -
cdr3_nt: TGTGCCAGCAGCTTATTGTCGGGGGAGACCCAGTACTTC
cdr3_aa: CASSLLSGETQYF

j_call: TRBJ2-5
d_call: TRBD1
v_call: TRBV7-8
clone_size: -
cdr3_nt: TGTGCCAGCAGCTTAGCCTTAAGGACAGGGGTAGAGACCCAGTACTTC
cdr3_aa: CASSLALRTGVETQYF

j_call: TRBJ2-4
d_call: TRBD1
v_call: TRBV7-8
clone_size: -
cdr3_nt: TGTGCCAGCAGCACACAGGGGGCCTCGGGCAAAAACATTCAGTACTTC
cdr3_aa: CASSTQGASGKNIQYF

j_call: TRBJ2-1
d_call: -
v_call: TRBV5-1
clone_size: -
cdr3_nt: TGCGCCAGCAGCTTTACAGGTAACTATGAGCAGTTCTTC
cdr3_aa: CASSFTGNYEQFF

j_call: TRBJ1-1
d_call: -
v_call: TRBV2
clone_size: -
cdr3_nt: TGTGCCAGCAGTGAAGATCCAAGTGGTAGCACTGAAGCTTTCTTT
cdr3_aa: CASSEDPSGSTEAFF

j_call: TRBJ2-7
d_call: -
v_call: TRBV21-1
clone_size: -
cdr3_nt: TGTGCCAGCACTAGGCCCGCCTACGAGCAGTACTTC
cdr3_aa: CASTRPAYEQYF

j_call: TRBJ1-5
d_call: TRBD1
v_call: TRBV19
clone_size: -
cdr3_nt: TGTGCCAGTAGTAACCCGGGACAGGGGGTAATTAGCAATCAGCCCCAGCATTTT
cdr3_aa: CASSNPGQGVISNQPQHF

j_call: TRBJ2-5
d_call: TRBD1
v_call: TRBV7-7
clone_size: -
cdr3_nt: TGTGCCAGCAGCTCGGACAGGGGAGCAGAGACCCAGTACTTC
cdr3_aa: CASSSDRGAETQYF

j_call: TRBJ2-7
d_call: -
v_call: TRBV28
clone_size: -
cdr3_nt: TGTGCCAGCAGTTTATATGTGACAGGGGGGGCGGGGGGCGAGCAGTACTTC
cdr3_aa: CASSLYVTGGAGGEQYF

j_call: TRBJ2-7
d_call: TRBD1
v_call: TRBV7-2
clone_size: -
cdr3_nt: TGTGCCAGCAGCGTGGGACAGGGTCCCCACGAGCAGTACTTC
cdr3_aa: CASSVGQGPHEQYF

j_call: TRBJ1-5
d_call: TRBD1
v_call: TRBV5-1
clone_size: -
cdr3_nt: TGCGCCAGCAGCTCCGGGACAGACAAAGGTCCCCAGCATTTT
cdr3_aa: CASSSGTDKGPQHF

j_call: TRBJ2-7
d_call: TRBD1
v_call: TRBV12-3/TRBV12-4
clone_size: -
cdr3_nt: TGTGCCAGCAGTTTGACAGGGCCCTACGAGCAGTACTTC
cdr3_aa: CASSLTGPYEQYF

j_call: TRBJ1-1
d_call: TRBD1
v_call: TRBV25-1
clone_size: -
cdr3_nt: TGTGCCAGCAGTAACAGGGGGACGGGCACTGAAGCTTTCTTT
cdr3_aa: CASSNRGTGTEAFF

j_call: TRBJ1-2
d_call: TRBD1
v_call: TRBV27
clone_size: -
cdr3_nt: TGTGCCAGCAGTTTTCCCGGGACAGGGGGCTACACCTTC
cdr3_aa: CASSFPGTGGYTF

j_call: TRBJ2-7
d_call: -
v_call: TRBV20-1
clone_size: -
cdr3_nt: TGCAGTGCCTTAGACTCCGACGAGCAGTACTTC
cdr3_aa: CSALDSDEQYF

j_call: TRBJ2-5
d_call: -
v_call: TRBV28
clone_size: -
cdr3_nt: TGTGCCAGCAGTTTACCTTCCGGCGGACAAGAGACCCAGTACTTC
cdr3_aa: CASSLPSGGQETQYF

j_call: TRBJ1-2
d_call: -
v_call: TRBV29-1
clone_size: -
cdr3_nt: TGCAGCGTTGTGGACAAACATGCGATGGGTCCTAACTATGGCTACACCTTC
cdr3_aa: CSVVDKHAMGPNYGYTF

j_call: TRBJ1-1
d_call: TRBD1
v_call: TRBV7-8
clone_size: -
cdr3_nt: TGTGCCAGCAGCATCGAGACAGGGGGTTTAACTGAAGCTTTCTTT
cdr3_aa: CASSIETGGLTEAFF

j_call: TRBJ1-3
d_call: -
v_call: TRBV5-1
clone_size: -
cdr3_nt: TGCGCCAGCAGCCGGACATCAGGGCAAGGAAACACCATATATTTT
cdr3_aa: CASSRTSGQGNTIYF